This record looks at one TCR beta chain sequence and its context. Its antigen is still unknown. V was pared by 5 bases and J by 6 bases, with 14 bases between. This CDR3 has 13 residues. CDR1 and CDR2 (germline): SGHTA, FQGNSA. The record originates from a study of beta chain features in type 1 diabetes. Reverse transcription of all isolated RNA meant that expressed TCRB transcripts were sequenced. Sequencing used immunoSEQ multiplex PCR; TCRdb keeps in-frame clones, though not all of them. Of nearly 250,000 clones listed, about 14% are singletons. Study conclusions and caveats: Shortening that was moderate but significant affected the TCRB CDR3s of Type 1 diabetes patients in all four CD4+ subsets.

The chain employs TRBV7-2 and TRBJ2-7; D is possibly TRBD2 (6 bases). The sample comprised naive CD4+ T cells from blood. The sequence derives from a woman aged 40 to 49 in good health. The CDR3 coding sequence is TGTGCCAGCAGCCCTCTGGGGGGTGGCGAGCAGTACTTC. Its translation: CASSPLGGGEQYF.